This T cell receptor beta chain comes out of a study of T-cell memory formation after mild COVID-19. Study conclusions and caveats: The authors left the SARS-CoV-2 specificity of second-wave clones peaking on day 37 unconfirmed. Contracting clones, day 15 to 85, had balanced CD4/CD8, and later expanders favored CD4+. CD4+ contracting clones lay mainly in CM and EM, CD8+ ones in EMRA.

The V gene's germline CDR1 is MDHEN and CDR2 SYDVKM. CDR3 length equals 13 residues. Trimming pared 6 bases from V and 4 bases from J, leaving 10 bases between. Amplification by 5'RACE using constant-segment primers produced TCR alpha and TCR beta cDNA libraries that carried sample barcodes and UMIs. TCRdb recomputed calls from the 5' RACE reads with MiXCR, one row per CDR3 protein. The sample lists under 300,000 distinct CDR3 sequences; 8% to 10% were seen once. In this sample, this clonotype turned up many times. The antigen remains unidentified. Sequences were obtained from PBMCs or a T cell subset sorted from them (not recorded which). This clonotype was sampled from a man aged 18 to 30 who had mild COVID-19 (a few samples of this study predate the infection). Cell type and time point are not known. The J gene is TRBJ1-5, the V gene TRBV28, with D perhaps matching TRBD1 (5 bases). CDR3 sequence: CASRLGLNQPQHF. The CDR3 DNA is TGTGCCAGCAGGTTGGGACTGAATCAGCCCCAGCATTTT.